This T cell receptor beta chain was found in a study of control samples from healthy donors and cancer patients. Generated by immunoSEQ multiplex PCR, the TCRdb table keeps only in-frame clones and is missing some. This sample has 150,000 to 200,000 clones; around 91% occur once, and the top ten carry 1.1% to 1.5%. J was trimmed by 2 bases and V by 7 bases; bases with no gene match: 9. Germline CDR1 and CDR2: SGHRS and YFSETQ. The CDR3 sequence is 15 residues long. This TCR derives from a woman in her forties or fifties in good health. V usage is TRBV5-1 and J usage is TRBJ2-1, with 7 bases matching TRBD1. Sequencing was carried out using blood. CDR3 sequence reads: CASRLSGQTYNEQFF. Written as DNA, the CDR3 is TGCGCCAGCCGCCTGTCGGGACAGACCTACAATGAGCAGTTCTTC.